Each of the 21 T cell receptor beta chains below was sequenced from the same sample in a study of shared clonotypes between healthy human individuals. Profiled with immunoSEQ multiplex PCR; TCRdb holds only in-frame clones, not every one. The data hold roughly 720,000 clones, with around 90% observed a single time. Sequencing was done on a sample of memory CD8+ T cells from PBMCs. Subset here: CD45RO+ cells pooled with CCR7-negative TemRA cells. All receptors come from a man aged 18 to 29 in good health. Some clones in this sample may be carry-over from other donors' samples.

This chain connects TRBV7-6 to TRBJ1-1, with TRBD1 matching over 10 bases. The junction had 8 bases not matched to a gene; V was cut back by 6 bases and J by 1 base. The CDR3 is made up of 16 amino acids. In germline, CDR1 is SGHVS, CDR2 FNYEAQ. The DNA for the CDR3 is TGTGCCAGCAGACCCGGGACAGGGGCCTCGAACACTGAAGCTTTCTTT. Amino acid sequence: CASRPGTGASNTEAFF.

The table lists this clone with a few counts. The chain joins TRBV19 to TRBJ2-3; D tentatively reads TRBD1 or TRBD2 (6 bases each). The CDR3 contains 14 residues. The V gene lost 4 bases and the J gene lost 5 bases, with 13 bases spanning the gap. Germline V gene sequence: CDR1 LNHDA, CDR2 SQIVND (reference sequence). The CDR3 nucleotides are TGTGCCAGTAGTAATGTCGGGGGACAAGATACGCAGTATTTT. Translated, it gives CASSNVGGQDTQYF.

V is TRBV5-1 and J is TRBJ2-1; 7 nucleotides align to TRBD1. Germline V gene data show CDR1 as SGHRS and CDR2 as YFSETQ. There are 15 residues in the CDR3. V was pared by 0 bases and J by 5 bases, with 5 bases of the junction left unmatched. The CDR3 reads CASSLGYRGDNEQFF. The CDR3 DNA is TGCGCCAGCAGCTTGGGCTACAGGGGAGACAATGAGCAGTTCTTC.

The chain uses TRBV27 and TRBJ1-4, with 9 bases lining up with TRBD1. The CDR3 runs to 17 residues. V dropped 5 bases and J dropped 7; count of bases not matched to a gene: 14. Germline CDR1 and CDR2: MNHEY and SMNVEV (reference sequence). CDR3 sequence (DNA): TGTGCCAGCAGTACTCTCGTCGGACAGGGGTTCGGTGAAAAACTGTTTTTT. It translates to CASSTLVGQGFGEKLFF.

CDR3 residues: CASRGPPGDEQYF. The CDR3 DNA is TGTGCCAGCAGGGGACCTCCCGGGGACGAGCAGTACTTC. This sequence joins TRBV9 and TRBJ2-7; D may correspond to TRBD1 or TRBD2 (5 bases each). Germline values: CDR1 SGDLS, CDR2 YYNGEE. V lost 5 bases to trimming and J lost 5 bases, with 14 bases between them. The CDR3 runs 13 residues.

The chain uses TRBV7-9 and TRBJ2-5; D uncertain. V was cut by 1 base and J by 1 base, with 10 bases left in between. CDR1 and CDR2 (germline): SEHNR, FQNEAQ (reference sequence). The CDR3 totals 15 residues. Here the CDR3 reads CASSLVGAAQETQYF. Here the CDR3 DNA reads TGTGCCAGCAGCTTAGTAGGTGCAGCCCAAGAGACCCAGTACTTC.

The chain uses TRBV19 and TRBJ1-1; possible D gene TRBD1, 5 bases. Trimming pared 4 bases from V and 0 bases from J, leaving 9 bases between. The CDR3 is made up of 14 amino acids. In germline, CDR1 is LNHDA, CDR2 SQIVND (reference sequence). The CDR3 here is CASSRGSLNTEAFF. DNA of the CDR3: TGTGCCAGTAGTAGGGGCAGTTTGAACACTGAAGCTTTCTTT.

The chain has TRBV7-6 and TRBJ2-7; 8 positions match TRBD1. CDR3 length: 14 amino acids. Germline V gene lookup returns CDR1 SGHVS and CDR2 FNYEAQ. V dropped 5 bases and J dropped 3; count of bases not matched to a gene: 6. The CDR3 DNA is TGTGCCAGCAGCCGATTGGGACAGGACTACGAGCAGTACTTC. Translating it yields CASSRLGQDYEQYF.

The chain joins TRBV5-6 to TRBJ2-5; TRBD2 matches at 13 bases. The length of the CDR3 is 16 residues. V was clipped by 4 bases and J by 2 bases; unmatched bases: 5. Germline V CDR1 and CDR2: SGHDT, YYEEEE. CDR3 sequence: CASSPGLAGPQETQYF. The CDR3 DNA is TGTGCCAGCAGCCCGGGACTAGCGGGGCCGCAAGAGACCCAGTACTTC.

This clone has only one observation. The rearrangement uses TRBV7-9 and TRBJ2-1; 11 bases are a match to TRBD2. Germline loops: CDR1 SEHNR, CDR2 FQNEAQ (reference sequence). The CDR3 length is 12 residues. The V segment lost 4 bases and the J segment 13 bases; nucleotides outside the gene matches: 3. The CDR3 spells CASSSGLADQFF. CDR3 in DNA: TGTGCCAGCAGCTCGGGACTAGCGGACCAGTTCTTC.

V usage is TRBV7-8 and J usage is TRBJ2-1, with D unresolved. Trimming took off 3 bases at V and 0 bases at J, with 0 bases between the two ends. The germline V gene encodes CDR1 SGHVS and CDR2 FQNEAQ. The CDR3 has 12 residues. CDR3 in DNA: TGTGCCAGCAGCTTCTCCTACAATGAGCAGTTCTTC. Protein product: CASSFSYNEQFF.

CDR3 DNA sequence: TGTGCCAGCAGCTTAAGTCTCCTTGGGTCTGGAAACACCATATATTTT. The encoded protein is CASSLSLLGSGNTIYF. The chain combines TRBV7-9 with TRBJ1-3, with D uncertain. Germline loops: CDR1 SEHNR, CDR2 FQNEAQ (reference sequence). Trimming removed 2 bases from V and 1 base from J, with 12 bases in between. The CDR3 loop spans 16 amino acids.

This chain joins TRBV11-3 and TRBJ2-3; possibly TRBD1 or TRBD2 for D (7 bases each). Germline V lookup: CDR1 SGHNT, CDR2 YENEEA. CDR3 length: 12 residues. Trimming pared 5 bases from V and 8 bases from J, leaving 11 bases between. CDR3 sequence (DNA): TGTGCCAGCAGCCAGGGGGGGAGTACGCAGTATTTT. Residues: CASSQGGSTQYF.

The V gene is TRBV15, the J gene TRBJ2-1; D might be TRBD2 (6 bases). Germline-derived CDR1 and CDR2 are LNHNV and YYDKDF (reference sequence). The CDR3 length is 12 residues. V was cut by 8 bases and J by 15 bases, with 20 bases left in between. CDR3 DNA sequence: TGTGCCACCGGGGAAGCGGGTGCGGGGCCGTTCTTC. It translates to CATGEAGAGPFF.

The rearrangement links TRBV7-8 to TRBJ2-1; TRBD1 matches 10 bases. The CDR3 runs to 13 residues. The germline CDR1 and CDR2 sequences are SGHVS and FQNEAQ. Trimming took 4 bases from V and 12 from J; bases not matched to a gene: 6. The CDR3 loop is CASSWGQGKPQFF. The CDR3 nucleotides are TGTGCCAGCAGCTGGGGACAGGGGAAACCGCAGTTCTTC.

The chain uses TRBV9 and TRBJ2-1; 11 positions agree with TRBD1. Germline V gene data show CDR1 as SGDLS and CDR2 as YYNGEE. CDR3 length: 14 amino acids. The ends lost 3 bases at V and 9 bases at J; junction bases unmatched: 5. DNA of the CDR3: TGTGCCAGCAGCGGCGGACAGGGGGCCGGTGAGCAGTTCTTC. Protein sequence: CASSGGQGAGEQFF.

In the case of this clone: The sample contains more than one DNA sequence encoding this CDR3. The CDR3 loop is CASSVETNTEAFF. DNA of the CDR3: TGTGCCAGCAGCGTAGAAACCAACACTGAAGCTTTCTTT. V is TRBV9 and J is TRBJ1-1; D gene unclear. The ends were cut back, 0 bases at V and 2 bases at J, with 5 bases in the middle. The CDR3 is 13 amino acids. CDR1 is SGDLS, CDR2 YYNGEE, per germline.

The CDR3 sequence: CAISERDRESSNQPQHF. Written as DNA, the CDR3 is TGTGCCATCAGTGAACGGGACAGGGAATCTAGCAATCAGCCCCAGCATTTT. The V gene is TRBV10-3, the J gene TRBJ1-5; 9 bases map to TRBD1. The CDR3 runs 17 residues. V was clipped by 3 bases and J by 0 bases; unmatched bases: 6. Germline CDR1 and CDR2: ENHRY and SYGVKD.

The chain couples TRBV27 to TRBJ2-7; possible D gene TRBD1, 6 bases. The CDR3 sequence is 15 residues long. CDR1 is MNHEY and CDR2 is SMNVEV in the germline V gene (reference sequence). V was trimmed by 6 bases and J by 2 bases, leaving 17 bases between them. In DNA form, the CDR3 reads TGTGCCAGCAGGCAGACAGGCAACCCCCCCTACGAGCAGTACTTC. Amino acids: CASRQTGNPPYEQYF.

The J gene is TRBJ2-1, the V gene TRBV6-6; D unclear. The CDR3 runs to 13 residues. V was trimmed by 7 bases and J by 8 bases, leaving 15 bases between them. The germline gives CDR1 MNHNY, CDR2 SVGAGI (reference sequence). Here the CDR3 DNA reads TGTGCCAGCACCACCCCCCCCGTGGATGAGCAGTTCTTC. It codes for CASTTPPVDEQFF.

The chain links TRBV29-1 to TRBJ2-1; D call uncertain. The CDR3 sequence is 12 residues long. The germline CDR1 and CDR2 sequences are SQVTM and ANQGSEA. V dropped 3 bases and J dropped 8 bases, with 11 bases sitting between them. The CDR3 spells CSVEGGYDEQFF. CDR3 sequence (DNA): TGCAGCGTTGAGGGTGGGTACGATGAGCAGTTCTTC.